This is a list of T cell receptor beta chains from one sample in a study of blood T cell repertoires in COVID-19. The assay was immunoSEQ multiplex PCR, and TCRdb's table has in-frame clones only and misses some. The sample includes roughly 300,000 clones, around 90% of them seen just once. Sequencing used PBMCs or T cells enriched from blood (not recorded which). These receptors all stem from a woman aged 35 to 49 with acute COVID-19. CDR3s leave out the opening cysteine and the closing phenylalanine or tryptophan. Fields, in order: V gene, D gene, J gene, CDR3 protein. A D gene is named only where the DNA matches it firmly.

v_call: TRBV2
d_call: -
j_call: TRBJ2-7
cdr3_aa: ASRRTWTVTYEQY

v_call: TRBV19
d_call: -
j_call: TRBJ1-5
cdr3_aa: ASSTGLQPQH

v_call: TRBV2
d_call: -
j_call: TRBJ1-1
cdr3_aa: ASSAEGVNTEAF

v_call: TRBV3-1/TRBV3-2
d_call: -
j_call: TRBJ1-1
cdr3_aa: ASSLRNTEAF

v_call: TRBV5-1
d_call: -
j_call: TRBJ2-2
cdr3_aa: ASSLGDITGELF

v_call: TRBV2
d_call: TRBD1
j_call: TRBJ2-3
cdr3_aa: ATTRDRSTDTQY

v_call: TRBV7-2
d_call: -
j_call: TRBJ1-2
cdr3_aa: ASSLQGFPYGYT

v_call: TRBV6-5
d_call: TRBD1
j_call: TRBJ1-2
cdr3_aa: ASSTDRGGEGGYT

v_call: TRBV28
d_call: -
j_call: TRBJ2-7
cdr3_aa: ATRGGAASGTY

v_call: TRBV5-8
d_call: -
j_call: TRBJ2-7
cdr3_aa: ATRPLVVPYEQY

v_call: TRBV5-6
d_call: TRBD1
j_call: TRBJ1-1
cdr3_aa: ASSLWTGTNTEAF

v_call: TRBV3-1/TRBV3-2
d_call: -
j_call: TRBJ2-3
cdr3_aa: ASSPGVAQY

v_call: TRBV27
d_call: -
j_call: TRBJ2-7
cdr3_aa: ASSLRPAAGYEQY

v_call: TRBV24-1
d_call: -
j_call: TRBJ2-1
cdr3_aa: ATSEHTRLVLCNEQF

v_call: TRBV4-1
d_call: -
j_call: TRBJ1-1
cdr3_aa: ASSQGRGQNTEAF